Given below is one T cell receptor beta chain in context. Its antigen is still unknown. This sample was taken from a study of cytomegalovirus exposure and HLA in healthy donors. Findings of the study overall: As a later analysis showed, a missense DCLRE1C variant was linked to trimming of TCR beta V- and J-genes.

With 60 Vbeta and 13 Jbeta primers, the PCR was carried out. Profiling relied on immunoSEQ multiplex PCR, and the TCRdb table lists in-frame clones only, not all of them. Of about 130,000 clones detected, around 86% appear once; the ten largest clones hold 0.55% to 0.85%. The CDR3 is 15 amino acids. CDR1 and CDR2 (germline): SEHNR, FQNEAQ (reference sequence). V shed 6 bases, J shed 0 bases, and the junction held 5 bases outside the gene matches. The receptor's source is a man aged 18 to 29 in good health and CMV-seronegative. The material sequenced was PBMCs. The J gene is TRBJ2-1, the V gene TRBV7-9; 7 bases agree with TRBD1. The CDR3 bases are TGTGCCAGCAGGGGACAGATGAGCTCCTACAATGAGCAGTTCTTC. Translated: CASRGQMSSYNEQFF.